The clone carrying this TCR beta chain was picked up one time. CDR3 length: 15 residues. Germline V CDR1 and CDR2: SNHLY, FYNNEI. V lost 10 bases and J lost 1; bases outside the gene matches: 13. This specimen comes from a study of blood T cell repertoires in COVID-19. Turning to the study itself: The origin of the acute and convalescent COVID-19 samples was the United States, Italy and Spain. Sources were T cells, B-cell-depleted T cells, or PBMCs; the material itself was cDNA or gDNA.

Authors' methods: Amplification from reference gene primers served as the basis for estimated nucleated cell counts. TCRdb's table, derived via immunoSEQ multiplex PCR, lists solely in-frame clones and lacks some. Clone size and V and J calls were adopted from that table, with D and trimming inferred from the DNA. Of some 150,000 clones listed, 87% were seen once; the top ten hold roughly 1.5%. The source material was peripheral blood. The TCR was taken from a woman between 50 and 59 years old with acute or convalescent COVID-19. V and J are TRBV2 and TRBJ2-7; 7 nucleotides match TRBD1. CDR3 sequence (DNA): TGTGCCACAGGGGGAGCCTCCCAAGGATCCTACGAGCAGTACTTC. It translates to CATGGASQGSYEQYF.